This TCR beta chain was identified in a study of vaccination effects on CD4 cells after COVID-19 (dated by TCRdb to between 2021 and 2022). In the study overall: Each participant got two doses of an mRNA SARS-CoV-2 vaccine, either BNT162b2 or mRNA-1273. The Oncomine TCR Beta short-read assay on an Illumina iSeq 100 was used to sequence cultures from other donors in the study. In both COVID-19 convalescent patients and infection-naive vaccine recipients, the study compared SARS-CoV-2 spike-specific CD4+ TCR repertoires from before mRNA vaccination with those from after it. A total of 9 to 11 COVID-19 convalescent patients and a handful of SARS-CoV-2-naive healthy vaccine recipients were included in the full study. Summary of the overall study and its limitations: At late post-vaccination timepoints, both infection-induced and vaccine-induced clones showed marked clonal contraction, consistent with waning T cell responses. In healthy vaccine recipients, vaccine-induced clones were almost all SARS-CoV-2 mono-reactive, with only 1 of 255 being cross-reactive with common cold coronaviruses. Only a small number of convalescent patients were included, and no early post-infection timepoints were available, which limited the study.

At the junction V is shortened by 3 bases and J by 6 bases; bases outside the gene matches: 5. The CDR3 measures 15 amino acids from cysteine to phenylalanine. The CDR3 DNA has 45 bases and is translated from base 1. Reading the germline V gene (reference sequence) gives CDR1 LNHDA and CDR2 SQIVND. Receptors were amplified or captured by the immunoSEQ multiplex PCR assay. DNA from the cultured and isolated CD4+ T cells underwent TCR beta CDR3 sequencing. The study's processing was this. The analysis removed non-productive TCR sequences, trimmed reads to the CDR3 region, and retained only CDR3s that were 7 or more amino acids long. The MANAFEST web app was used to pick out antigen-specific clonotypes by comparing their expansion in peptide wells with that in reference cultures. To be called positive, a clone needed expansion at FDR<0.05 compared with the reference and with all other wells, an odds ratio greater than 5, and a frequency greater than 0.1% in two replicate wells. Clonotypes significantly expanded in SARS-CoV-2 spike wells and in at least one common cold coronavirus spike condition were defined as cross-reactive. CDR3 similarity was assessed by Levenshtein distance with the stringdist R package, and unrooted trees were built with ape in R 3.6.1. Held by TCRdb, this immuneACCESS table contains in-frame sequences only and omits some clones. Under half of the omission traces to an unresolved V gene where checked; the cause of the rest is unknown. That table furnishes V, J and clone size, whereas the DNA furnished D and trimming. The sample table records 50,000 or so clones; 80% to 85% of these occur just once. More than 2% of the sample goes to the ten largest clones.

With respect to this clone: The antigen it binds to is not known. There are no base qualities to consult, and no much larger clone falls within one base.

To identify antigen-specific CD4+ T cell clonotypes by their expansion, the ViraFEST assay first stimulated PBMC with viral peptide pools and then applied TCR sequencing. After about 9 days of culture, CD4+ T cells were isolated with the EasySep CD4+ T cell isolation kit. None of the healthy vaccine recipients had a prior SARS-CoV-2 infection, which was confirmed by nucleocapsid antibody tests that came back negative both before and after vaccination. Over 1.5 million PBMC per well were cultured with 9 to 10 ug/ml peptides in IMDM containing approximately 4.7% human AB serum, around 10 IU/ml IL-2 and gentamicin. Half of the culture medium was replaced with fresh IL-2-containing medium on days 3 and 7. Unless noted otherwise, every peptide stimulation condition was cultured in triplicate wells. PBMC were separated from whole blood using Ficoll-Paque Plus gradient centrifugation and were then either cryopreserved at -140C or used fresh. The overlapping peptide pools covered the spike proteins of SARS-CoV-2 as well as those of the common cold coronaviruses HCoV-NL63, HCoV-OC43 and HCoV-229E. The QIAamp micro DNA kit was used to extract genomic DNA from the cultured CD4+ T cells.

This sequence was found in a human donor who received a COVID-19 vaccine. Source: CD4+ T cells from PBMCs cultured with HCoV-229E spike peptides, taken before COVID-19 vaccination. The cell subset or site label, read with the paper, signifies: HCoV-229E spike overlapping peptide pool stimulation. The chain uses TRBV19 and TRBJ2-2, with 9 middle bases fitting TRBD1. Here is the DNA: TGTGCCAGTAGTATCAAACAGGGGGCTGCCGGGGAGCTGTTTTTT. This gives the protein CASSIKQGAAGELFF.